The clone carrying this T cell receptor (beta chain) ranks as medium-sized. The antigen is undetermined. This record comes from a study of vaccination and CD4 T cells after COVID-19. The CDR3 is 11 amino acids. Trimming took off 6 bases at V and 9 bases at J, with 11 bases between the two ends. Per germline, CDR1 SGHTA and CDR2 FQGNSA. The Oncomine TCR Beta short-read assay sequenced DNA from cultured CD4+ T cells. A single record per CDR3 protein comes from TCRdb applying MiXCR to the PCR reads. The repertoire holds about 7,000 distinct CDR3 sequences, with about 25% as singletons. Indicated treatment: roughly 10-day PBMC culture with coronavirus spike peptide pools or control peptides (ViraFEST assay).

The specimen was CD4+ T cells from blood, cultured in vitro, collected after SARS-CoV-2 vaccination. The chain uses TRBV7-2 and TRBJ2-5, with a weak D call TRBD2 (5 bases). The sequence derives from a human donor who had recovered from COVID-19. The CDR3 coding sequence is TGTGCCAGCAGTTCCTTGGAGGCCCAGTACTTC. This sequence encodes CASSSLEAQYF.